Each of the 20 T cell receptor beta chains below was sequenced from the same sample in a study of shared clonotypes between healthy human individuals. Sequencing used immunoSEQ multiplex PCR; TCRdb keeps in-frame clones, though not all of them. Of hundreds of thousands of clones in the sample, approximately 75% were seen once. Sequencing used memory CD4+ T cells sorted from blood. The subset was: CD45RA-negative fraction. These receptors all come from a woman in her twenties or thirties in good health.

The chain carries TRBV7-2 and TRBJ2-7; no clear D gene. CDR3 length equals 15 residues. V lost 5 bases and J lost 2, with 16 bases in between. Germline CDR1 reads SGHTA; CDR2 reads FQGNSA. The CDR3 region has the DNA TGTGCCAGCAGCACCACTGCCCTAGTGCCCTACGAGCAGTACTTC. Translating gives CASSTTALVPYEQYF.

This rearrangement joins TRBV7-2 to TRBJ1-3, with D uncertain. This CDR3 region has 15 residues. Trimming stripped 2 bases from V and 4 bases from J, with 12 bases between. The germline gives CDR1 SGHTA, CDR2 FQGNSA. CDR3 region: CASSLNSLAGNTIYF. The CDR3 DNA is TGTGCCAGCAGCTTAAACTCCCTCGCCGGAAACACCATATATTTT.

The CDR3 DNA sequence: TGCGCCAGCAGCGACAGGGTCGATGAGCAGTTCTTC. It encodes CASSDRVDEQFF. The V and J genes are TRBV5-1 and TRBJ2-1, with 7 positions matching TRBD1. There are 12 residues in the CDR3. V lost 4 bases and J lost 8; bases outside the gene matches: 3. In germline, CDR1 is SGHRS, CDR2 YFSETQ.

The chain links TRBV6-6 to TRBJ2-7, with 9 nucleotides matching TRBD1. Per germline, CDR1 MNHNY and CDR2 SVGAGI (reference sequence). Germline trimming cut 6 bases from V and 3 bases from J; bases unmatched to any gene: 9. The CDR3 extends over 15 amino acids. CDR3 in DNA: TGTGCCAGCAGCTTTACAGGGGGCAACGTCTACGAGCAGTACTTC. It translates to CASSFTGGNVYEQYF.

The chain carries TRBV10-3 and TRBJ1-1, with a tentative D call TRBD1 (6 bases). The V and J ends lost 10 bases and 0 bases respectively, with 12 bases between them. CDR3 length: 13 residues. The V gene's germline CDR1 is ENHRY and CDR2 SYGVKD. The CDR3 reads CATQGDLNTEAFF. In DNA form, the CDR3 reads TGTGCCACACAGGGAGACTTGAACACTGAAGCTTTCTTT.

The rearrangement uses TRBV6-1 and TRBJ2-7; TRBD2 agrees at 8 bases. J lost 0 bases, V lost 5 bases, and 6 bases had no gene match. Germline CDR1 MNHNS, CDR2 SASEGT. This CDR3 contains 15 residues. In DNA, the CDR3 is TGTGCCAGCAGTCGGGGGGGGACTCCCTCCTACGAGCAGTACTTC. Encoded protein: CASSRGGTPSYEQYF.

This clone was recorded once. The chain employs TRBV19 and TRBJ2-7; the D is unclear. The germline CDR1 and CDR2 sequences are LNHDA and SQIVND (reference sequence). Trimming took off 1 base at V and 0 bases at J, with 7 bases between the two ends. This CDR3 has 14 residues. The CDR3 here is CASSIVGNSYEQYF. The CDR3 bases are TGTGCCAGTAGTATAGTAGGCAACTCCTACGAGCAGTACTTC.

The CDR3 bases are TGCGCCAGCAGCTTGGAAGATACGCAGTATTTT. It codes for CASSLEDTQYF. The rearrangement links TRBV5-1 to TRBJ2-3; D unclear. This CDR3 is 11 amino acids long. Per the germline V gene, CDR1 is SGHRS and CDR2 is YFSETQ. Trimming left V 0 bases short and J 5 bases short, with 1 base between.

Only one count was recorded for this clone. V and J are TRBV21-1 and TRBJ1-2. TRBV21-1 is shown as a pseudogene. This CDR3 has 16 amino acids. The CDR3 nucleotides are TGTGCCAGCAGCAAAGAGAGGTCAGGCTCTAACTATGGCTACACCTTC. This translates into CASSKERSGSNYGYTF.

In DNA, the CDR3 is TGTGCCAGCAGCTTAGTCTGGTGGGGGGAGCAGTACTTC. It translates to CASSLVWWGEQYF. This sequence joins TRBV11-2 and TRBJ2-7; the D gene could be TRBD1 or TRBD2 (5 bases each). Germline V CDR1 and CDR2: SGHAT, FQNNGV. Trimming stripped 1 base from V and 7 bases from J, with 11 bases between. The CDR3 is 13 residues long.

The rearrangement joins TRBV5-1 to TRBJ1-2, with TRBD1 matching over 7 bases. This CDR3 spans 12 amino acids. V shed 3 bases and J 4 bases; nucleotides not matched to a gene: 0. Per germline, CDR1 SGHRS and CDR2 YFSETQ. The CDR3 region is CASSSGGYGYTF. The CDR3 nucleotides are TGCGCCAGCAGCTCAGGGGGCTATGGCTACACCTTC.

The chain combines TRBV28 with TRBJ2-7; 9 bases are a match to TRBD1. The CDR3 sequence is 17 residues long. Trimming cost V 6 bases and J 2 bases; bases outside gene matches: 14. CDR1 and CDR2 (germline): MDHEN, SYDVKM. CDR3 region: CASSYKIMTGGTYEQYF. CDR3 bases: TGTGCCAGCAGCTATAAGATCATGACAGGGGGAACCTACGAGCAGTACTTC.

This rearrangement joins TRBV10-2 to TRBJ1-1, with D possibly TRBD1 on 5 matching bases. The CDR3 extends over 15 amino acids. The V and J ends lost 8 bases and 2 bases respectively, with 18 bases between them. In germline, CDR1 is WSHSY, CDR2 SAAADI. The CDR3 DNA is TGCGCCAGCGGACGGGAGACAGCGCCTAACACTGAAGCTTTCTTT. It translates to CASGRETAPNTEAFF.

This rearrangement joins TRBV21-1 to TRBJ2-7; the table's D call TRBD2 went unverified against the DNA. TRBV21-1 is a documented pseudogene. CDR3 length equals 13 residues. The CDR3 DNA follows: TGTGCCAGCCGCGGACGGAGGCCCTACGAGCAGTACTTC. Its translation is CASRGRRPYEQYF.

The chain joins TRBV9 to TRBJ2-3; tentatively, D is TRBD2 (5 bases). The length of the CDR3 is 14 residues. V shed 0 bases and J shed 0 bases, with 5 bases lying between them. Germline V gene lookup returns CDR1 SGDLS and CDR2 YYNGEE. The CDR3 DNA sequence: TGTGCCAGCAGCGTAGAGCGGAGCACAGATACGCAGTATTTT. It encodes CASSVERSTDTQYF.

The chain couples TRBV7-8 to TRBJ2-5; 10 nucleotides match TRBD1. Germline lookup yields CDR1 SGHVS and CDR2 FQNEAQ. The length of the CDR3 is 18 residues. J gave up 2 bases and V 4 bases, and 13 bases lay outside the gene matches. The DNA of the CDR3 is TGTGCCAGCAGCTATAGAACTCCGGGACAGGGGTTTCAAGAGACCCAGTACTTC. Translating it yields CASSYRTPGQGFQETQYF.

The CDR3 protein is CASSLGGGRVETQYF. The CDR3 DNA follows: TGTGCCAGCAGCTTAGGAGGCGGCAGGGTAGAGACCCAGTACTTC. The gene calls are TRBV11-2 and TRBJ2-5; D may be TRBD1 (5 bases). CDR3 size: 15 residues. Looked up from germline, CDR1 is SGHAT and CDR2 is FQNNGV. Trimming shortened V by 1 base and J by 4 bases, and 13 bases separated the two germline ends.

The rearrangement uses TRBV10-2 and TRBJ2-1, with D unclear. Germline CDR1 reads WSHSY; CDR2 reads SAAADI. This CDR3 comprises 12 residues. V lost 3 bases, J lost 9 bases, and 9 bases lay in between. The CDR3: CASSEILGEQFF. In DNA form, the CDR3 reads TGCGCCAGCAGTGAAATCCTTGGTGAGCAGTTCTTC.

The chain recombines TRBV19 with TRBJ2-1, with D possibly TRBD2 on 5 matching bases. The V gene lost 1 base and the J gene lost 7 bases, with 17 bases spanning the gap. The CDR3 extends over 16 amino acids. Germline CDR1 reads LNHDA; CDR2 reads SQIVND (reference sequence). The CDR3 bases are TGTGCCAGTAGTATAGTGGGCGGCGGGTCTGTAAATGAGCAGTTCTTC. It yields the protein CASSIVGGGSVNEQFF.

This clone was picked up a small number of times. CDR3 protein: CSVAAGLGNQPQHF. The CDR3 DNA follows: TGCAGCGTTGCTGCAGGCTTGGGCAATCAGCCCCAGCATTTT. This chain uses TRBV29-1 with TRBJ1-5; D is unresolved. Per germline, CDR1 SQVTM and CDR2 ANQGSEA. Trimming took off 4 bases at V and 2 bases at J, with 12 bases between the two ends. This CDR3 spans 14 amino acids.